Below, one TCR beta chain is given with its context. What it binds is not known. The sample is drawn from a study of CD8 T cells in ankylosing spondylitis. The V end lost 2 bases, the J end lost 6 bases, and 8 bases lay between the germline ends. This CDR3 has 12 residues. Germline V gives CDR1 MNHEY, CDR2 SVGEGT. The study's findings and limits: A CD8+ phenotype characterized the disease-linked clones, which were relatively rare in peripheral blood. A TCR beta motif made of about 8 highly homologous variants seemed typical of ankylosing spondylitis blood. In reactive arthritis synovial fluid and blood, some motif variants had been reported before.

One entry per CDR3 protein results from TCRdb running MiXCR on the 5' RACE reads. The table records about 240,000 distinct CDR3 sequences, 8.6% of them present only once. The receptor was derived from a male donor with ankylosing spondylitis or in good health (not recorded which). The V and J genes are TRBV6-2 or TRBV6-3 and TRBJ2-7; perhaps TRBD2 as D (6 bases). Material: blood, either unsorted or a sorted T cell fraction (not recorded which). CDR3 coding DNA: TGTGCCAGCAGTTACACAGCGGGCGAGCAGTACTTC. Its protein is CASSYTAGEQYF.